The 4 T cell receptor beta chains reported below all come from one sample, sequenced in a study of CD8 T cells in ankylosing spondylitis. TCRdb passed the 5' RACE reads through MiXCR, listing each CDR3 protein once. In the table there are some 130,000 distinct CDR3 sequences, around 7.9% of which are singletons. Source material: blood, either unsorted or a sorted T cell fraction (not recorded which). The origin of the receptors is a female donor with ankylosing spondylitis or in good health (not recorded which).

The chain uses TRBV5-1 and TRBJ2-2; tentatively, D is TRBD1 (6 bases). The CDR3 loop spans 13 amino acids. The germline CDR1 and CDR2 sequences are SGHRS and YFSETQ. The V and J ends lost 7 bases and 6 bases respectively, with 13 bases between them. DNA for the CDR3: TGCGCCAGCCAGTTGCAGGGGTCCGGGGAGCTGTTTTTT. Its protein is CASQLQGSGELFF.

V gene TRBV5-1 combines with J gene TRBJ1-6; tentatively, D is TRBD1 (5 bases). Trimming took off 4 bases at V and 7 bases at J, with 18 bases between the two ends. The CDR3 consists of 16 residues. Per germline, CDR1 SGHRS and CDR2 YFSETQ. The CDR3 region is CASSPTQGIGNSPLHF. The CDR3 nucleotides are TGCGCCAGCAGCCCAACTCAGGGAATTGGAAATTCACCCCTCCACTTT.

This clonotype was recorded at least ten times. The chain combines TRBV3-1 with TRBJ2-1, with D possibly TRBD1 on 6 matching bases. The CDR3 is 14 residues long. Germline V gene sequence: CDR1 LGHDT, CDR2 YNNKEL (reference sequence). Trimming cost V 4 bases and J 5 bases, with 12 bases left between them. CDR3 residues: CASSLTSGDNEQFF. The CDR3 DNA follows: TGTGCCAGCAGCCTCACCTCAGGGGACAATGAGCAGTTCTTC.

Many counts were recorded for this clonotype. The chain has TRBV5-1 and TRBJ2-3; D remains unclear. The CDR3 covers 16 residues. CDR1 and CDR2 from the germline V gene are SGHRS and YFSETQ. Trimming shortened V by 3 bases and J by 3 bases, and 17 bases separated the two germline ends. For the CDR3, the DNA is TGCGCCAGCAGCTCCGGGCTTACCCTCAGTACAGATACGCAGTATTTT. This codes for CASSSGLTLSTDTQYF.